This TCR beta chain was sequenced during a study of blood T cell repertoires in COVID-19. Categorization into cohorts depended on clinical history that participants reported. CDR1 and CDR2 from the germline V gene are MNHNY and SVGAGI (reference sequence). The CDR3 runs 15 residues. The ends lost 5 bases at V and 1 base at J; junction bases unmatched: 6. Sequencing was performed with immunoSEQ multiplex PCR; in TCRdb, only in-frame clones are kept and a portion is missing. The sample holds about 270,000 clones, 70% to 90% seen once. The TCR comes from a woman in her forties or fifties with acute COVID-19. The chain has TRBV6-6 and TRBJ1-1; 8 nucleotides align to TRBD1. Sequenced sample: PBMCs or T cells enriched from blood (not recorded which). CDR3 coding DNA: TGTGCCAGCAGTGCGGGACAGGTACCGAACACTGAAGCTTTCTTT. Amino acids: CASSAGQVPNTEAFF.